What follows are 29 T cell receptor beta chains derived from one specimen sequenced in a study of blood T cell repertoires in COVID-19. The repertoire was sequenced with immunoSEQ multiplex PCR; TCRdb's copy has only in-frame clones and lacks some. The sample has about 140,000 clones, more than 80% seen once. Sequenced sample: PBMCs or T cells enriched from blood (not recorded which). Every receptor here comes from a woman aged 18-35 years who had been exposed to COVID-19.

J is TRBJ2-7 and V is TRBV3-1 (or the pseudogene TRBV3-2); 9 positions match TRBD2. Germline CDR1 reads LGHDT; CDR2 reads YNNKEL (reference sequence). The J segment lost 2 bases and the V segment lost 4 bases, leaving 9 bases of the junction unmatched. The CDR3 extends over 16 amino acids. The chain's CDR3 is CASSPSGPSGAYEQYF. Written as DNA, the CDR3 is TGTGCCAGCAGCCCTAGTGGCCCTAGCGGGGCCTACGAGCAGTACTTC.

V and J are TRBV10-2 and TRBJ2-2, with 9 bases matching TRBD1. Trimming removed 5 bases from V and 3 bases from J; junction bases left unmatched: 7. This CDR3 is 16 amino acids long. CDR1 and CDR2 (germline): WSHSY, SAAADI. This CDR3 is CASSYSGTGYTGELFF. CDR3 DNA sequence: TGCGCCAGCAGTTACAGCGGGACAGGGTACACCGGGGAGCTGTTTTTT.

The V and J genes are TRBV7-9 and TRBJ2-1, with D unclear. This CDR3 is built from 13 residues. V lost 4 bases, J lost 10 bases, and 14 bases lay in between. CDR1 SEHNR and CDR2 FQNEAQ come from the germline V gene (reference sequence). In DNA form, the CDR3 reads TGTGCCAGCAGCTCGAGTCTCTTTTTGGAGCAGTTCTTC. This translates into CASSSSLFLEQFF.

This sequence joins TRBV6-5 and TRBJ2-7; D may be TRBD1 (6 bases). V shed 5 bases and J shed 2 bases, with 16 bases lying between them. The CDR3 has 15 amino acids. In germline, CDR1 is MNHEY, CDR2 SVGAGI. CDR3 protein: CASSPDRSNAYEQYF. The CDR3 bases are TGTGCCAGCAGTCCCGACAGGTCAAACGCCTACGAGCAGTACTTC.

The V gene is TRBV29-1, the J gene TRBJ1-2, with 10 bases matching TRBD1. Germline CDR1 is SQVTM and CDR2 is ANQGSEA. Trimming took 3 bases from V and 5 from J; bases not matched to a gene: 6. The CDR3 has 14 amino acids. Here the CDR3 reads CSVDRQGAGYGYTF. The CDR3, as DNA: TGCAGCGTTGATCGACAGGGGGCTGGGTATGGCTACACCTTC. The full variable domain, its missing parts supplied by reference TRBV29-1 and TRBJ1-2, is SAVISQKPSRDICQRGTSLTIQCQVDSQVTMMFWYRQQPGQSLTLIATANQGSEATYESGFVIDKFPISRPNLTFSTLTVSNMSPEDSSIYLCSVDRQGAGYGYTFGSGTRLTVV.

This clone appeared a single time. In DNA, the CDR3 is TGTGCCAGCAGCCAAGAATCAGGTCCCCTCTACGAGCAGTACTTC. This sequence encodes CASSQESGPLYEQYF. The chain recombines TRBV14 with TRBJ2-7; D ambiguous. Germline V lookup: CDR1 SGHDN, CDR2 FVKESK. The CDR3 extends over 15 amino acids. V was cut by 0 bases and J by 3 bases, with 12 bases left in between. Complete variable domain (other parts from reference TRBV14 and TRBJ2-7): EAGVTQFPSHSVIEKGQTVTLRCDPISGHDNLYWYRRVMGKEIKFLLHFVKESKQDESGMPNNRFLAERTGGTYSTLKVQPAELEDSGVYFCASSQESGPLYEQYFGPGTRLTVT.

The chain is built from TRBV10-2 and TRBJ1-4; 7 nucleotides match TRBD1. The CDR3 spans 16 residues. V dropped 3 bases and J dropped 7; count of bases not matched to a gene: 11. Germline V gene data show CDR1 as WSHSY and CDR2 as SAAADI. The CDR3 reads CASSEPRQGASEKLFF. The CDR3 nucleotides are TGCGCCAGCAGTGAACCTCGACAGGGTGCGTCTGAAAAACTGTTTTTT.

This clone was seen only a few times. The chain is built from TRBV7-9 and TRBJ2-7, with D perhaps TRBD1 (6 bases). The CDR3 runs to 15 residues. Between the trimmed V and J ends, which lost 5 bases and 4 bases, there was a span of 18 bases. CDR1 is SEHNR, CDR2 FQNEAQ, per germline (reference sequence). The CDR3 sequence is CASSLSGQIGYEQYF. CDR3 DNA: TGTGCCAGCAGCCTCTCCGGACAGATAGGATACGAGCAGTACTTC. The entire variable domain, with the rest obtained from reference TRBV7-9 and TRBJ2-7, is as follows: DTGVSQNPRHKITKRGQNVTFRCDPISEHNRLYWYRQTLGQGPEFLTYFQNEAQLEKSRLLSDRFSAERPKGSFSTLEIQRTEQGDSAMYLCASSLSGQIGYEQYFGPGTRLTVT.

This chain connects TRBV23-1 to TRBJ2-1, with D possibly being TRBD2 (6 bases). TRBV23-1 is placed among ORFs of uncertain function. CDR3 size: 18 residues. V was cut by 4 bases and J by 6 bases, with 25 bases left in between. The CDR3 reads CASSLNPPGPSRGNEQFF. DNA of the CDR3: TGCGCCAGCAGTCTGAATCCACCGGGCCCATCGCGGGGCAATGAGCAGTTCTTC.

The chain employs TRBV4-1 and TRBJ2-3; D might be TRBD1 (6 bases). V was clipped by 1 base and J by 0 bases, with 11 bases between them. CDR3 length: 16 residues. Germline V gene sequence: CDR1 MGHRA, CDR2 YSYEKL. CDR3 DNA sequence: TGCGCCAGCAGCCAAGTTCGAGGGGGTAGCACAGATACGCAGTATTTT. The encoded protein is CASSQVRGGSTDTQYF.

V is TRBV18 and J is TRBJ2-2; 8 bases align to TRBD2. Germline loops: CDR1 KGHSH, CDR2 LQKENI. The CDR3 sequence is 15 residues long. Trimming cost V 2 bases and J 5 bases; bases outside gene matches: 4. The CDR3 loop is CASSPTLAETGELFF. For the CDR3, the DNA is TGTGCCAGCTCACCAACACTAGCGGAGACCGGGGAGCTGTTTTTT.

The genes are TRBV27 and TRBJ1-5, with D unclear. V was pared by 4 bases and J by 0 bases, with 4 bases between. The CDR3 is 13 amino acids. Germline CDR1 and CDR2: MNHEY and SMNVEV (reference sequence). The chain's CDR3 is CASSSYSNQPQHF. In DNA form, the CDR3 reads TGTGCCAGCAGTTCTTATAGCAATCAGCCCCAGCATTTT.

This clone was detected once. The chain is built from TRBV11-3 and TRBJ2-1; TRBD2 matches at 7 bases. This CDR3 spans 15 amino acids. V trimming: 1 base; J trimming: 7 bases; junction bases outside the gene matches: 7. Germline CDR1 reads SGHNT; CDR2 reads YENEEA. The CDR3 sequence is CASSLGTAGRNEQFF. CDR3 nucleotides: TGTGCCAGCAGCTTAGGCACAGCGGGACGGAATGAGCAGTTCTTC.

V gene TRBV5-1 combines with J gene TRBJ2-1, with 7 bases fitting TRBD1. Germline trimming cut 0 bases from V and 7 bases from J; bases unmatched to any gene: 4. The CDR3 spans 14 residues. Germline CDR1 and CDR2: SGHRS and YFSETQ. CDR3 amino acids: CASSLGTGVNEQFF. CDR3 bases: TGCGCCAGCAGCTTGGGTACAGGGGTGAATGAGCAGTTCTTC. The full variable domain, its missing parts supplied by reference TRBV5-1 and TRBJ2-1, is KAGVTQTPRYLIKTRGQQVTLSCSPISGHRSVSWYQQTPGQGLQFLFEYFSETQRNKGNFPGRFSGRQFSNSRSEMNVSTLELGDSALYLCASSLGTGVNEQFFGPGTRLTVL.

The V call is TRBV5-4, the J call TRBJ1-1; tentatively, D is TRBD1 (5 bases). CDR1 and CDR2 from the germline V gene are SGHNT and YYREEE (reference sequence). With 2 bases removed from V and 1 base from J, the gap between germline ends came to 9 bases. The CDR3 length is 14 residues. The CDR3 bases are TGTGCCAGCAGCTTAGGGGTCGGGAACACTGAAGCTTTCTTT. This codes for CASSLGVGNTEAFF.

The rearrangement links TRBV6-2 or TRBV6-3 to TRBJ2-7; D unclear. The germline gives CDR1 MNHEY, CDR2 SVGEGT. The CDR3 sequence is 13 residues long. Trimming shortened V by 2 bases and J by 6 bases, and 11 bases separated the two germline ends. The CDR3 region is CASSYLSQVEQYF. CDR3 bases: TGTGCCAGCAGTTACCTTTCCCAGGTCGAGCAGTACTTC.

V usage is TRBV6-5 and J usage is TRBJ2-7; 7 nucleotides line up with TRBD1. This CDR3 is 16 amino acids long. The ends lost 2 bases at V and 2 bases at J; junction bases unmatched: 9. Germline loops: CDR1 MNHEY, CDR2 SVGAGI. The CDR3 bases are TGTGCCAGCAGTTACAGTAGACAGGGACCTACCTACGAGCAGTACTTC. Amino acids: CASSYSRQGPTYEQYF.

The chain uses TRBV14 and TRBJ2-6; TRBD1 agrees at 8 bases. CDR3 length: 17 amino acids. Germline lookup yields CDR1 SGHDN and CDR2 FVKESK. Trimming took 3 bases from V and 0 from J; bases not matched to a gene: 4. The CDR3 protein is CASSHWTGSSGANVLTF. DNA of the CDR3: TGTGCCAGCAGCCATTGGACAGGGAGCTCTGGGGCCAACGTCCTGACTTTC.

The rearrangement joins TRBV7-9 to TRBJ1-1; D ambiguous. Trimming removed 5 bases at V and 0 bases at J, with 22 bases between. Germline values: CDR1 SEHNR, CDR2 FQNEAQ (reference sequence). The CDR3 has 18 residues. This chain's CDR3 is CASSPISITKVMNTEAFF. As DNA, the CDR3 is TGTGCCAGCAGCCCCATATCAATTACAAAAGTTATGAACACTGAAGCTTTCTTT.

The CDR3 sequence: CASSFPGHTLGELFF. The CDR3 bases are TGTGCCAGCAGCTTCCCGGGACACACCTTAGGGGAGCTGTTTTTT. The V and J genes are TRBV27 and TRBJ2-2; TRBD1 might be the D (6 bases). The CDR3 is 15 amino acids. CDR1 and CDR2 (germline): MNHEY, SMNVEV (reference sequence). Trimming left V 6 bases short and J 8 bases short, with 19 bases between.

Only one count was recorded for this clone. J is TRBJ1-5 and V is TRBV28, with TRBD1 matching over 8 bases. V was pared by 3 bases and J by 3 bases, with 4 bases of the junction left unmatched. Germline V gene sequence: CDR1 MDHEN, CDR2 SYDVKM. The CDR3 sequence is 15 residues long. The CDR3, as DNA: TGTGCCAGCAGTTTTCAGGGGGCTTTCAATCAGCCCCAGCATTTT. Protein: CASSFQGAFNQPQHF.

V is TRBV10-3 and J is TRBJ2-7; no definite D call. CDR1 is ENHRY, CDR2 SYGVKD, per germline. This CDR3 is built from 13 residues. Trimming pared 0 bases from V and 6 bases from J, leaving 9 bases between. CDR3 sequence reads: CAISESKATEQYF. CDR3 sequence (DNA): TGTGCCATCAGTGAGTCGAAAGCAACCGAGCAGTACTTC.

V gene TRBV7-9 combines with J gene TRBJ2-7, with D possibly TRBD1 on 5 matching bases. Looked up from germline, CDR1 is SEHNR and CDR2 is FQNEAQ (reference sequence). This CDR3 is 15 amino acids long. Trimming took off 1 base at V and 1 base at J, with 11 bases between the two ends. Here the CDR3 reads CASSLVQGVSYEQYF. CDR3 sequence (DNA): TGTGCCAGCAGCTTAGTGCAGGGTGTATCCTACGAGCAGTACTTC.

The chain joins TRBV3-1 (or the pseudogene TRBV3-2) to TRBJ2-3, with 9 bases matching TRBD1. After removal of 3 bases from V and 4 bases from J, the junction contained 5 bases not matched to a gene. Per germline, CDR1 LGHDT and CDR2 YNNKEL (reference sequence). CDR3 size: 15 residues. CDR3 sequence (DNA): TGTGCCAGCAGCCACAACAGGGGGCCCGCAGATACGCAGTATTTT. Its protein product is CASSHNRGPADTQYF.

This CDR3 reads CASGGTGRTEAFF. Here the CDR3 DNA reads TGTGCCAGCGGTGGGACAGGGAGAACTGAAGCTTTCTTT. The J gene is TRBJ1-1, the V gene TRBV5-4, with TRBD1 identical over 9 bases. V lost 7 bases and J lost 5; bases outside the gene matches: 6. Germline values: CDR1 SGHNT, CDR2 YYREEE (reference sequence). This CDR3 has 13 residues.

The CDR3 DNA follows: TGTGCCAGCAGCTTCAGAGGACAGGGGGAGAGGGATGGCTACACCTTC. This encodes CASSFRGQGERDGYTF. The rearrangement links TRBV7-9 to TRBJ1-2, with TRBD1 matching 10 bases. With V trimmed by 3 bases and J by 6 bases, 10 bases remained unmatched. The CDR3 totals 16 residues. Germline values: CDR1 SEHNR, CDR2 FQNEAQ (reference sequence).

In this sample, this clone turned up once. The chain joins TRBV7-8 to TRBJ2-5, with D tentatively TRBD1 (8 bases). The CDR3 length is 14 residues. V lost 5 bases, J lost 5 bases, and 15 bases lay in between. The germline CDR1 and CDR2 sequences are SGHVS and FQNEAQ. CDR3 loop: CASSGGQGGETQYF. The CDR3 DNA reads TGTGCCAGCAGCGGCGGACAGGGAGGGGAGACCCAGTACTTC.

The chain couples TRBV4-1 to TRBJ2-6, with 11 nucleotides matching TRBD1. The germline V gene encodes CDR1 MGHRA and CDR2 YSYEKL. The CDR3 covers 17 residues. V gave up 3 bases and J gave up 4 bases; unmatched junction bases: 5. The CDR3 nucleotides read TGCGCCAGCAGCCATGGACAGGGGGCAAAAGGGGCCAACGTCCTGACTTTC. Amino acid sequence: CASSHGQGAKGANVLTF.

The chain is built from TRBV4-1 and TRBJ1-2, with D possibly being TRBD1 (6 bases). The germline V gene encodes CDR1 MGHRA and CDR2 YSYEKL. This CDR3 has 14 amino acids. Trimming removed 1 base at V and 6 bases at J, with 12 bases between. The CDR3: CASSQVDRKDGYTF. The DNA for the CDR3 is TGCGCCAGCAGCCAAGTGGACAGAAAAGATGGCTACACCTTC.